This record looks at one TCR beta chain sequence and its context. The antigen is unknown. Repertoires were generated with immunoSEQ multiplex PCR, while TCRdb's copy carries only in-frame clones and drops some. The sample includes about 110,000 clones, around nine tenths seen only once; the top ten take 2% to 3%. The trim removed 3 bases at V and 2 bases at J, leaving 7 bases unmatched. Germline values: CDR1 SGHTA, CDR2 FQGNSA. The CDR3 extends over 16 amino acids. The record originates from a study of T cell responses to AZD1222 COVID-19 vaccine. Study results and limitations: Close to half of spike-specific TCRs reportedly recognize unmutated variant regions. Increases in Spike-specific TCR breadth and depth were seen after two AZD1222 doses. After the peak T cell response, and only then, were repertoires sampled.

The sequencing here drew on peripheral blood, taken 28 days after the second AZD1222 dose. The chain recombines TRBV7-2 with TRBJ1-3, with TRBD1 matching over 7 bases. The sequence was collected from an adult who received the AZD1222 COVID-19 vaccine. The CDR3 protein is CASSLATGAAGNTIYF. DNA of the CDR3: TGTGCCAGCAGCTTGGCTACAGGGGCCGCTGGAAACACCATATATTTT.